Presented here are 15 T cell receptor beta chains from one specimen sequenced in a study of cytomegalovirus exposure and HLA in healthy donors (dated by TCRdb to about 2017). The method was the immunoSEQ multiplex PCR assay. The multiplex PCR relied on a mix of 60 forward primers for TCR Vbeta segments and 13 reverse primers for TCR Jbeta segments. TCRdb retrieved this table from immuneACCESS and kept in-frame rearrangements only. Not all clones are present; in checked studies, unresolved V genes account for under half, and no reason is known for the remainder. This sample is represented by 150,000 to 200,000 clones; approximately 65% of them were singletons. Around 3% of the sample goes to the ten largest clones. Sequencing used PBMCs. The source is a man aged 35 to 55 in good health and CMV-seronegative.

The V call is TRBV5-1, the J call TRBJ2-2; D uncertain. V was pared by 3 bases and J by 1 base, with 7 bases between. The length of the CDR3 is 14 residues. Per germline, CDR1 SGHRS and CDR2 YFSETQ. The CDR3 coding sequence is TGCGCCAGCAGCTCCTCCTGGAACACCGGGGAGCTGTTTTTT. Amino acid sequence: CASSSSWNTGELFF.

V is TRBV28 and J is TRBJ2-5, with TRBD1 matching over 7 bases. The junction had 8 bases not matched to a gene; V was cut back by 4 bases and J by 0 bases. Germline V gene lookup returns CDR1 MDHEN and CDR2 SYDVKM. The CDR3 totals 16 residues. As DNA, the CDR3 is TGTGCCAGCAGTTCCAACAGGGGAAACTACCAAGAGACCCAGTACTTC. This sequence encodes CASSSNRGNYQETQYF.

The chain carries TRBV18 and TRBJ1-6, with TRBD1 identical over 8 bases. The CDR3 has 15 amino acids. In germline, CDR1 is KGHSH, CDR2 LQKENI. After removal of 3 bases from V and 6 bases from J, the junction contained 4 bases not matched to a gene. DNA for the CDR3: TGTGCCAGCTCACCCGGACAGGGCGGTAATTCACCCCTCCACTTT. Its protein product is CASSPGQGGNSPLHF.

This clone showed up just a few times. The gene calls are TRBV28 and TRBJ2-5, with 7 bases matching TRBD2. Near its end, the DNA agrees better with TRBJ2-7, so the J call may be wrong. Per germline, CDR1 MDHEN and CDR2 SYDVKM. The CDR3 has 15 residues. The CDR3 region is CASSFVGGGPYEQYF. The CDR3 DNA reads TGTGCCAGCAGTTTCGTTGGCGGGGGACCCTACGAGCAGTACTTC.

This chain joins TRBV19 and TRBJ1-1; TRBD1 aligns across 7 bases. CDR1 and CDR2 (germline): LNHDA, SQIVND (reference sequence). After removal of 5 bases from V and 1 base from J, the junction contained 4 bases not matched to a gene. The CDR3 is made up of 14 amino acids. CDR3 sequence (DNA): TGTGCCAGTAGTCACGGACAGGAGAACACTGAAGCTTTCTTT. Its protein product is CASSHGQENTEAFF. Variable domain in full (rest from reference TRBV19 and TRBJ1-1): DGGITQSPKYLFRKEGQNVTLSCEQNLNHDAMYWYRQDPGQGLRLIYYSQIVNDFQKGDIAEGYSVSREKKESFPLTVTSAQKNPTAFYLCASSHGQENTEAFFGQGTRLTVV.

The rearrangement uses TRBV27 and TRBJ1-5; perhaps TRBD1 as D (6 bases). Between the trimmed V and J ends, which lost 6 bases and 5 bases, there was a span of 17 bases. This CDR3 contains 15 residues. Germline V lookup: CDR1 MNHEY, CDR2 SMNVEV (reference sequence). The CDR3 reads CASSAIGQLYQPQHF. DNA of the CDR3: TGTGCCAGCAGCGCTATAGGACAGCTTTATCAGCCCCAGCATTTT.

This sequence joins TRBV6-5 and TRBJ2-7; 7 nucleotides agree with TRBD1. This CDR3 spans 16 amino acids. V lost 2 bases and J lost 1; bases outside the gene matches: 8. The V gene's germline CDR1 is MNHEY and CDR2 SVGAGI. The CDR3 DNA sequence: TGTGCCAGCAGTTACCAACTCAGGACAGGTTCCTACGAGCAGTACTTC. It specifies CASSYQLRTGSYEQYF.

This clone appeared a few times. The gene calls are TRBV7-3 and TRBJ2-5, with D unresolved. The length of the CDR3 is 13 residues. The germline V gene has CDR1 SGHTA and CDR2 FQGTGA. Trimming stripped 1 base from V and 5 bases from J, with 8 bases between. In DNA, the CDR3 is TGTGCCAGCAGCTTAAGTGGTCGGGAGACCCAGTACTTC. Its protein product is CASSLSGRETQYF.

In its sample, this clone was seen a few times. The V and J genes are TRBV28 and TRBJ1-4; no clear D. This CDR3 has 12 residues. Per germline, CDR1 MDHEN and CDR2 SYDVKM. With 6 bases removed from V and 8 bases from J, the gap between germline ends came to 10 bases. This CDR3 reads CASSNLQEKLFF. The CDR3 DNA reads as TGTGCCAGCAGCAACCTCCAGGAAAAACTGTTTTTT.

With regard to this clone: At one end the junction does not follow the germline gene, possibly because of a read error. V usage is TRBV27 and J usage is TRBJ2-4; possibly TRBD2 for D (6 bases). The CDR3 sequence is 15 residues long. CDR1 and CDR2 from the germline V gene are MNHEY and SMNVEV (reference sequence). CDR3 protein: CASRTRPGGVNIQYF. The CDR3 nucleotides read TGTGCTAGCAGAACGAGACCCGGGGGTGTGAACATTCAGTACTTC.

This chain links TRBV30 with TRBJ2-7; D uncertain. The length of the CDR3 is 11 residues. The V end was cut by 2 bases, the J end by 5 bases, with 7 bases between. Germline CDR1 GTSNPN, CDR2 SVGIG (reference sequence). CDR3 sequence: CAWSLTDEQYF. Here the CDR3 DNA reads TGTGCCTGGAGTCTCACAGACGAGCAGTACTTC.

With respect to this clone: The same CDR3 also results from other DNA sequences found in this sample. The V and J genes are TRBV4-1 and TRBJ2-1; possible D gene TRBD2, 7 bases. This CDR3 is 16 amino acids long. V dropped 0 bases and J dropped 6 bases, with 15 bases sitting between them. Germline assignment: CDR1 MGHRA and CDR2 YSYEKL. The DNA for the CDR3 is TGCGCCAGCAGCCAAGAAAGTAGTGGGGGGGCCAATGAGCAGTTCTTC. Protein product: CASSQESSGGANEQFF.

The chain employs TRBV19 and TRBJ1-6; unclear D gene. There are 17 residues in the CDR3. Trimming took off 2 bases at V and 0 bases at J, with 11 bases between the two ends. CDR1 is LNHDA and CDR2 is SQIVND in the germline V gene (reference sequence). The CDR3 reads CASSITGGSSYNSPLHF. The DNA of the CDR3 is TGTGCCAGTAGTATAACCGGCGGCAGCTCCTATAATTCACCCCTCCACTTT.

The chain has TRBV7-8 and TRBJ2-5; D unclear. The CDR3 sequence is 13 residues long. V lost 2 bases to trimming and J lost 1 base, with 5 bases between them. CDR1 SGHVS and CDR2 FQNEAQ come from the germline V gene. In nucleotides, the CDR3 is TGTGCCAGCAGCTTATACTCCCAAGAGACCCAGTACTTC. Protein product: CASSLYSQETQYF.

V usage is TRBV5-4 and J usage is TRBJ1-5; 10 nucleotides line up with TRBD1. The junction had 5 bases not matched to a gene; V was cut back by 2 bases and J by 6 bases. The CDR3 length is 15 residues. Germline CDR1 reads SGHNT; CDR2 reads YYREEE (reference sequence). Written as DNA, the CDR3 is TGTGCCAGCAGCTTAGACAGGGGGCGCGGTCAGCCCCAGCATTTT. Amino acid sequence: CASSLDRGRGQPQHF.